This is a list of T cell receptor beta chains from one sample in a study of T cells in Graves' hyperthyroidism and ophthalmopathy. Each CDR3 protein is one row after TCRdb ran MiXCR on the multiplex PCR reads. This table has approximately 640,000 distinct CDR3 sequences, about 17% appearing once. Sequenced sample: blood. These receptors came from a woman aged 25 to 39 with Graves' hyperthyroidism. Both conserved end residues are part of each CDR3. The order of the fields is J gene, V gene, CDR3 protein.

j_gene: TRBJ2-1; v_gene: TRBV9; CDR3aa: CASSETRQAYNEQFF
j_gene: TRBJ2-5; v_gene: TRBV7-9; CDR3aa: CASNPGEGETQYF
j_gene: TRBJ2-1; v_gene: TRBV7-3; CDR3aa: CASSLQGGSYNEQFF
j_gene: TRBJ1-5; v_gene: TRBV20-1; CDR3aa: CSARSGGDNQPQHF
j_gene: TRBJ2-7; v_gene: TRBV7-2; CDR3aa: CASSLTGTSHEQYF
j_gene: TRBJ2-7; v_gene: TRBV7-2; CDR3aa: CASSPSGSSEQYF
j_gene: TRBJ1-1; v_gene: TRBV12-3/TRBV12-4; CDR3aa: CASSHSTGGGTEAFF
j_gene: TRBJ2-7; v_gene: TRBV20-1; CDR3aa: CSAPTRRTSYEQYF
j_gene: TRBJ2-5; v_gene: TRBV5-1; CDR3aa: CASSVGGAARETQYF
j_gene: TRBJ2-7; v_gene: TRBV2; CDR3aa: CASRQGLAGVNHEQYF
j_gene: TRBJ2-1; v_gene: TRBV6-1; CDR3aa: CASSQTGTGGYNEQFF
j_gene: TRBJ1-1; v_gene: TRBV6-1; CDR3aa: CASSRGETEAFF
j_gene: TRBJ2-2; v_gene: TRBV6-1; CDR3aa: CASSGDRGVGELFF
j_gene: TRBJ2-7; v_gene: TRBV25-1; CDR3aa: CASRAGPNEQYF
j_gene: TRBJ2-3; v_gene: TRBV30; CDR3aa: CAWSAGSTDTQYF